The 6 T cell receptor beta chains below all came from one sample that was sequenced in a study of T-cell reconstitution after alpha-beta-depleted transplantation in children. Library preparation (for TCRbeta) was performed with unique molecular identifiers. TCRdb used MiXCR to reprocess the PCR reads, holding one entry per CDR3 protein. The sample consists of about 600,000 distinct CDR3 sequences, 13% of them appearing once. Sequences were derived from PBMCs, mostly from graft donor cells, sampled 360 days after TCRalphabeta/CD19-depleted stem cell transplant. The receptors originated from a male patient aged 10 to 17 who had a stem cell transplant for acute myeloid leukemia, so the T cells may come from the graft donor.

CDR3 amino acids: CASSLSGLGGSYEQYF. Here the CDR3 DNA reads TGTGCCAGCAGTTTATCCGGACTAGGGGGGAGTTACGAGCAGTACTTC. The V gene is TRBV27, the J gene TRBJ2-7; tentatively, D is TRBD2 (7 bases). CDR3 size: 16 residues. Trimming shortened V by 0 bases and J by 4 bases, and 16 bases separated the two germline ends. Per the germline V gene, CDR1 is MNHEY and CDR2 is SMNVEV (reference sequence).

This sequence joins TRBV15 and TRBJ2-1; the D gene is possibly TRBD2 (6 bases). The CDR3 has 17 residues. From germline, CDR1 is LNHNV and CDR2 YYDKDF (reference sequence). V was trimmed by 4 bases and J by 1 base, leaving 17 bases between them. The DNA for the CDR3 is TGTGCCACCAGCACGCGCCTTAGCGGTTCATCCTACAATGAGCAGTTCTTC. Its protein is CATSTRLSGSSYNEQFF.

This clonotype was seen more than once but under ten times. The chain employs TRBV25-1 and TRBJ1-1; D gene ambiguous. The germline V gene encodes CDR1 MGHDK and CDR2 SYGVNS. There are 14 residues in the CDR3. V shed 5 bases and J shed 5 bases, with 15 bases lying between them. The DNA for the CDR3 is TGTGCCAGCAGTACCTCTTATGGGTGGACTGAAGCTTTCTTT. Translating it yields CASSTSYGWTEAFF.

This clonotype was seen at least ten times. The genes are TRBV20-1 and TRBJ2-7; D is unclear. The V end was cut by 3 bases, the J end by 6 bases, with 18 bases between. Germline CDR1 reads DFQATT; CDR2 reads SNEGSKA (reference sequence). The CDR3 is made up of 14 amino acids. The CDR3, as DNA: TGCAGTGCTAGCCTCAGGAACCGCCCGGGCGAGCAGTACTTC. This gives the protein CSASLRNRPGEQYF.

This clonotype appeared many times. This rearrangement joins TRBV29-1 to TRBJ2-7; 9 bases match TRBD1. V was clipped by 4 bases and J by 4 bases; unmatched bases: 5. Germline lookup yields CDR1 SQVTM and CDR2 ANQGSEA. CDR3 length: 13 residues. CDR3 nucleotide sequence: TGCAGCGTTGTACAGGGGGCAGAGTACGAGCAGTACTTC. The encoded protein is CSVVQGAEYEQYF.

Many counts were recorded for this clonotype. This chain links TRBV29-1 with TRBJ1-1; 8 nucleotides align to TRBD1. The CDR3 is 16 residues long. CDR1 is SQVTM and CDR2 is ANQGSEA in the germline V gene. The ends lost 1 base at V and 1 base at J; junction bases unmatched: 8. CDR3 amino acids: CSVEVLSGGKNTEAFF. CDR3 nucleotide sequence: TGCAGCGTTGAAGTTCTTTCAGGGGGCAAGAACACTGAAGCTTTCTTT.